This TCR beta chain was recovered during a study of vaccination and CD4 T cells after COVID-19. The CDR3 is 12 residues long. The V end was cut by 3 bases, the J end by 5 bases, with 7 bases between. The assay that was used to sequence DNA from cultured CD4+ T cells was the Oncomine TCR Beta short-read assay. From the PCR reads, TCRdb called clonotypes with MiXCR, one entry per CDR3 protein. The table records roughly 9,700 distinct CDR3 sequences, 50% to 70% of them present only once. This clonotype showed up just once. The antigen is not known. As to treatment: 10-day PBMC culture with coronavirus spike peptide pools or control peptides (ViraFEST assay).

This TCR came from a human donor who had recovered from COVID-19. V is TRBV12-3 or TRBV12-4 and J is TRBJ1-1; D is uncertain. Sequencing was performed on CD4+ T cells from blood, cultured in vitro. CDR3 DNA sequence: TGTGCCAGCAGTTTGTTTGGGACTGAAGCTTTCTTT. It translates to CASSLFGTEAFF.